The 17 T cell receptor beta chains in this list originate from one sample, sequenced in a study of blood T cell repertoires in COVID-19 (dated by TCRdb to 2019 to 2021). The library was generated by the immunoSEQ multiplex PCR assay. TCRdb took this table from immuneACCESS and kept in-frame rearrangements with V and J called. Such tables lack part of the clones; where checked against another copy, unresolved V genes explain under half of the gap, and the rest is unexplained. In all, the sample holds 310,000 or so clones, and 70% to 90% of those were seen once. Approximately 5.3% of the sample comes from the top ten. Sequenced material: PBMCs or T cells enriched from blood (not recorded which). These receptors all come from a woman in her 30s who had recovered from COVID-19.

CDR3 coding DNA: TGCGCCAGCAGCCAACGGGGGGCGGAAGGCTACACCTTC. This codes for CASSQRGAEGYTF. The chain has TRBV4-3 and TRBJ1-2, with a possible D match to TRBD1 (6 bases). Germline CDR1 is LGHNA and CDR2 is YSLEER. The V and J ends lost 2 bases and 8 bases respectively, with 12 bases between them. The CDR3 loop spans 13 amino acids.

This clone was seen once. The gene calls are TRBV9 and TRBJ1-2; 9 nucleotides agree with TRBD1. The CDR3 runs 14 residues. With V trimmed by 4 bases and J by 8 bases, 9 bases remained unmatched. The germline V gene has CDR1 SGDLS and CDR2 YYNGEE. This CDR3 reads CASSPLQGQGGYTF. The CDR3 DNA sequence: TGTGCCAGCAGCCCCCTCCAGGGACAGGGCGGCTACACCTTC. The complete variable domain, with remaining parts taken from reference TRBV9 and TRBJ1-2, reads DSGVTQTPKHLITATGQRVTLRCSPRSGDLSVYWYQQSLDQGLQFLIQYYNGEERAKGNILERFSAQQFPDLHSELNLSSLELGDSALYFCASSPLQGQGGYTFGSGTRLTVV.

V gene TRBV5-4 combines with J gene TRBJ2-7; tentatively, D is TRBD1 (5 bases). The germline V gene encodes CDR1 SGHNT and CDR2 YYREEE (reference sequence). The V and J ends lost 1 base and 4 bases respectively, with 18 bases between them. CDR3 length: 16 residues. The CDR3 loop is CASSLRGGVVSYEQYF. The DNA for the CDR3 is TGTGCCAGCAGCTTGAGGGGTGGTGTGGTTTCTTACGAGCAGTACTTC.

This clone came up once. The V gene is TRBV11-2, the J gene TRBJ2-1; 9 bases agree with TRBD1. The CDR3 contains 16 residues. Trimming at V came to 1 base and at J to 2 bases, leaving 3 bases not matched to a gene. Germline lookup yields CDR1 SGHAT and CDR2 FQNNGV. The CDR3 DNA follows: TGTGCCAGCAGCTTAGGAACAGGGGGCGCCTACAATGAGCAGTTCTTC. Protein sequence: CASSLGTGGAYNEQFF.

The J gene is TRBJ1-5, the V gene TRBV7-6; D ambiguous. Germline assignment: CDR1 SGHVS and CDR2 FNYEAQ. The CDR3 extends over 13 amino acids. V was trimmed by 1 base and J by 4 bases, leaving 5 bases between them. DNA for the CDR3: TGTGCCAGCAGCTTAGACGAGAATCAGCCCCAGCATTTT. Its translation is CASSLDENQPQHF.

The rearrangement uses TRBV29-1 and TRBJ2-5, with 9 bases aligning to TRBD2. CDR1 and CDR2 from the germline V gene are SQVTM and ANQGSEA. The CDR3 is 14 amino acids. Unmatched junction bases numbered 6, after V lost 4 bases and J lost 3 bases. CDR3 bases: TGCAGCGTTGTGGAGCGGGGGGCCAAAGAGACCCAGTACTTC. Translated, it gives CSVVERGAKETQYF.

The chain combines TRBV7-2 with TRBJ1-4; the match to TRBD1 covers 7 bases. The V gene end was trimmed by 5 bases and the J gene end by 16 bases; junction bases not matched to a gene: 10. The CDR3 runs 12 residues. Germline CDR1 reads SGHTA; CDR2 reads FQGNSA. CDR3 coding DNA: TGTGCCAGCAGCACCAGACAGGGTCCGCGGTTTTTT. Protein sequence: CASSTRQGPRFF.

The J gene is TRBJ2-5, the V gene TRBV9; D might be TRBD1 (5 bases). Trimming left V 3 bases short and J 4 bases short, with 10 bases between. The CDR3 extends over 13 amino acids. Looked up from germline, CDR1 is SGDLS and CDR2 is YYNGEE. CDR3 nucleotide sequence: TGTGCCAGCAGCGCGCAGGGCAGAGAGACCCAGTACTTC. Translation: CASSAQGRETQYF.

V and J are TRBV19 and TRBJ2-3; TRBD2 matches 12 bases. Per the germline V gene, CDR1 is LNHDA and CDR2 is SQIVND (reference sequence). CDR3 length: 14 residues. Unmatched junction bases numbered 1, after V lost 3 bases and J lost 6 bases. The CDR3 sequence is CASSMTSGGDTQYF. DNA of the CDR3: TGTGCCAGTAGTATGACTAGCGGGGGTGATACGCAGTATTTT. Combining the CDR3 with reference TRBV19 and TRBJ2-3 gives the whole variable domain DGGITQSPKYLFRKEGQNVTLSCEQNLNHDAMYWYRQDPGQGLRLIYYSQIVNDFQKGDIAEGYSVSREKKESFPLTVTSAQKNPTAFYLCASSMTSGGDTQYFGPGTRLTVL.

The chain uses TRBV18 and TRBJ1-3; TRBD1 might be the D (5 bases). The CDR3 consists of 15 residues. The germline V gene has CDR1 KGHSH and CDR2 LQKENI. Between the trimmed V and J ends, which lost 3 bases and 0 bases, there was a span of 9 bases. CDR3: CASSPTVFSGNTIYF. The DNA for the CDR3 is TGTGCCAGCTCACCGACAGTATTCTCTGGAAACACCATATATTTT.

The gene calls are TRBV7-2 and TRBJ2-7; the D gene is possibly TRBD2 (5 bases). Trimming pared 4 bases from V and 3 bases from J, leaving 16 bases between. The V gene's germline CDR1 is SGHTA and CDR2 FQGNSA. There are 15 residues in the CDR3. CDR3 in DNA: TGTGCCAGCAGCTCCCTCGGGGAGACCCGCTACGAGCAGTACTTC. Protein sequence: CASSSLGETRYEQYF.

This clone appeared a few times. Here the CDR3 reads CASSKRAGGPRETQYF. The CDR3 DNA sequence: TGTGCCAGCAGCAAACGAGCGGGGGGGCCGAGGGAGACCCAGTACTTC. The rearrangement joins TRBV3-1 (or the pseudogene TRBV3-2) to TRBJ2-5; TRBD2 agrees at 10 bases. Germline V gene sequence: CDR1 LGHDT, CDR2 YNNKEL (reference sequence). Trimming cost V 5 bases and J 5 bases; bases outside gene matches: 11. This CDR3 is 16 amino acids long.

The chain uses TRBV11-2 and TRBJ1-3, with 7 bases fitting TRBD1. The CDR3 runs to 19 residues. V trimming: 5 bases; J trimming: 2 bases; junction bases outside the gene matches: 18. CDR1 and CDR2 from the germline V gene are SGHAT and FQNNGV. The CDR3 loop reads CASSRRPRDSQAAGNTIYF. In nucleotides, the CDR3 is TGTGCCAGCAGCCGTAGACCGAGGGACAGCCAGGCAGCTGGAAACACCATATATTTT.

This chain connects TRBV7-2 to TRBJ1-4; 7 bases are shared with TRBD1. The germline CDR1 and CDR2 sequences are SGHTA and FQGNSA. V lost 2 bases, J lost 7 bases, and 4 bases stayed unmatched. The length of the CDR3 is 14 residues. DNA for the CDR3: TGTGCCAGCAGCTTAACAGGGGCCGGTGAAAAACTGTTTTTT. Residues: CASSLTGAGEKLFF.

The rearrangement joins TRBV9 to TRBJ1-1; TRBD1 matches 10 bases. The germline gives CDR1 SGDLS, CDR2 YYNGEE. With V trimmed by 4 bases and J by 1 base, 7 bases remained unmatched. CDR3 length: 16 residues. CDR3 coding DNA: TGTGCCAGCAGCTCCCAGAGGGACAGGGGGAACACTGAAGCTTTCTTT. Translating gives CASSSQRDRGNTEAFF. Full variable domain (remainder filled in from reference TRBV9 and TRBJ1-1): DSGVTQTPKHLITATGQRVTLRCSPRSGDLSVYWYQQSLDQGLQFLIQYYNGEERAKGNILERFSAQQFPDLHSELNLSSLELGDSALYFCASSSQRDRGNTEAFFGQGTRLTVV.

The V call is TRBV5-5, the J call TRBJ1-1; tentatively, D is TRBD1 (6 bases). V lost 0 bases and J 6 bases, leaving 12 bases between the germline ends. The CDR3 is 14 residues long. From germline, CDR1 is SGHKS and CDR2 YYEKEE (reference sequence). CDR3: CASSLGDIGSEAFF. The CDR3 region has the DNA TGTGCCAGCAGCTTGGGGGACATCGGGTCTGAAGCTTTCTTT.

The chain has TRBV7-9 and TRBJ2-1; possibly TRBD2 for D (6 bases). V lost 4 bases, J lost 2 bases, and 12 bases lay in between. The germline V gene has CDR1 SEHNR and CDR2 FQNEAQ (reference sequence). CDR3 length equals 15 residues. This CDR3 reads CASSSQRVTYNEQFF. The CDR3 DNA follows: TGTGCCAGCAGCTCCCAGCGGGTCACCTACAATGAGCAGTTCTTC.